The entry below gives a single TCR beta chain sequence along with its context. The antigen this receptor binds is unknown. No base quality information exists; no much larger clone differs at one position. The CDR3 spans 15 residues, from the cysteine through the phenylalanine. Only the CDR3 DNA stays, 45 bases, in frame from base 1. From the germline V gene (reference sequence), CDR1 is MNHEY and CDR2 is SMNVEV. Deletion took 2 bases off V and 2 bases off J, with a span of 10 bases between the germline ends. Total RNA was extracted from unfractionated whole blood collected in Tempus Blood RNA tubes. As TCR sequencing controls, five healthy volunteers were used, with blood taken at day 0, 2 weeks and 6 weeks. The library came from 5' RACE. The sequencer was an Illumina MiSeq. During library preparation, unique molecular identifiers were attached to individual cDNA molecules so that TCRs could be counted in a quantitative, reproducible way. The study's processing was this. The median number of TCRs per sample was roughly 98,000, ranging from roughly 20,000 to 700,000. V, J and CDR3 annotation of the TCR reads was carried out using the Decombinator software suite. For the PS versus PT1 abundance plots, all samples were subsampled to the same number of TCRs (28,000). Expanded TCRs were defined as absent before sensitization and observed at least eight times at the 2-week time point. Starting from the raw public reads, TCRdb applied fastp trimming at Q25, assembled clones with MiXCR and retained in-frame beta chains. Every CDR3 protein is listed once, alongside the most common genes and DNA of its rows. The authors' filters were not applied to this entry. This sample holds fewer than 150,000 distinct CDR3 sequences; approximately 19% were observed only once. The biggest ten clones account for about 3% of the sample.

This entry belongs to a study of human T cells and chemical hapten exposure (dated by TCRdb to the early 2020s). Concerning the study at large: Libraries were pooled for sequencing, and per-sample TCR yields varied mainly because of small differences in library volumes within the pool. From each blood RNA sample, both TCR alpha and TCR beta chains were sequenced. Peripheral blood TCR repertoire changes were tracked in vivo in alopecia patients during primary and secondary sensitization to the hapten diphenylcyclopropenone (DPC). The paper's findings and limits, for the study overall: No change with DPC sensitization was found in the number of TCRs above 1 in 1000 frequency, and no evidence of global repertoire structure alterations was found. After repeated subsampling, changes were observed in the strength of the expansion versus patch-test correlation and in the threshold at which the correlation became significant.

The V and J segments used are TRBV27 and TRBJ1-5, with the D gene uncertain. This sequence was found in a human donor in good health. Here is the DNA: TGTGCCAGCAGTTTAGGGAACAGCGGCAATCAGCCCCAGCATTTT. Translated, it gives CASSLGNSGNQPQHF.